The clone carrying this TCR beta chain was detected only a few times. The antigen remains unidentified. V was trimmed by 0 bases and J by 9 bases, leaving 17 bases between them. This CDR3 contains 15 residues. CDR1 SGDLS and CDR2 YYNGEE come from the germline V gene. The record originates from a study of T-cell memory formation after mild COVID-19. Study information: Largely, the TCR clusters proved donor specific.

TCRalpha and TCRbeta libraries used 5'RACE with constant-segment primers and UMIs. MiXCR, run by TCRdb on the 5' RACE reads, gives a single entry per CDR3 protein. The sample includes 400,000 to 550,000 distinct CDR3 sequences, nearly 25% of them seen just once. Study results and limitations: The second-wave clones peaking on day 37 were not confirmed as SARS-CoV-2-specific.

The genes are TRBV9 and TRBJ2-3; perhaps TRBD2 as D (5 bases). This TCR derives from an adult woman who had mild COVID-19 (a few samples of this study predate the infection). Cell type and time point are not known. The sample comprised PBMCs or a T cell subset sorted from them (not recorded which). In nucleotides, the CDR3 is TGTGCCAGCAGCGTAGGAGGCGAATTGGACTTGACGCAGTATTTT. Protein product: CASSVGGELDLTQYF.